The 17 T cell receptor beta chains below come from one sample, sequenced in a study of regulatory T cells in long-lasting Graves disease. TCR beta libraries were built with iRepertoire HTBI primers and Arm-PCR of CDR3 regions. A single record per CDR3 protein comes from TCRdb applying MiXCR to the multiplex PCR reads. Seen here are 350,000 to 450,000 distinct CDR3 sequences, roughly 15% observed once, and the top ten hold approximately 7.6%. The sample's time point: newly diagnosed GD, antithyroid drugs for less than 3 months. Extracted RNA from PBMCs served as the source of the TCR library. These data also formed part of another study, on T cells in Graves' hyperthyroidism and ophthalmopathy.

Sequencing used peripheral blood mononuclear cells (PBMCs), obtained at new diagnosis, from a patient treated with antithyroid drugs. The receptors originated from a woman aged 40 to 50 with Graves disease.

This clonotype was observed a few times. The V and J genes are TRBV15 and TRBJ2-4; tentatively, D is TRBD2 (6 bases). Trimming took off 3 bases at V and 5 bases at J, with 11 bases between the two ends. The CDR3 sequence is 14 residues long. Looked up from germline, CDR1 is LNHNV and CDR2 is YYDKDF (reference sequence). CDR3 sequence reads: CATSRAGTQNIQYF. CDR3 coding DNA: TGTGCCACCAGCAGGGCGGGAACTCAAAACATTCAGTACTTC.

This chain connects TRBV28 to TRBJ1-1, with no clear D. The CDR3 is 12 amino acids. The ends were cut back, 5 bases at V and 8 bases at J, with 12 bases in the middle. Germline V CDR1 and CDR2: MDHEN, SYDVKM. The CDR3 here is CASSPSRREAFF. The CDR3 region has the DNA TGTGCCAGCAGTCCTTCTAGACGAGAAGCTTTCTTT.

This clonotype was recorded a few times. Here the CDR3 reads CASSPHQTESPIQYF. DNA for the CDR3: TGCGCCAGCAGTCCCCACCAGACCGAGTCTCCCATTCAGTACTTC. The chain uses TRBV10-2 and TRBJ2-4, with no clear D. Germline V gives CDR1 WSHSY, CDR2 SAAADI. CDR3 size: 15 residues. V lost 5 bases, J lost 9 bases, and 20 bases lay in between.

This clonotype came up many times. The chain links TRBV2 to TRBJ1-5; 9 nucleotides agree with TRBD1. J lost 5 bases, V lost 1 base, and 6 bases had no gene match. The CDR3 is 16 residues long. Germline V lookup: CDR1 SNHLY, CDR2 FYNNEI. The CDR3 DNA is TGTGCCAGCAGTGAAGACCGGGACAGGGCTGATCAGCCCCAGCATTTT. Amino acid sequence: CASSEDRDRADQPQHF.

The gene calls are TRBV28 and TRBJ2-1, with D maybe TRBD1 (5 bases). Germline CDR1 is MDHEN and CDR2 is SYDVKM. CDR3 length: 15 amino acids. V lost 1 base to trimming and J lost 1 base, with 8 bases between them. As DNA, the CDR3 is TGTGCCAGCAGTTTATTTCCAGGGTCCTACAATGAGCAGTTCTTC. Its protein product is CASSLFPGSYNEQFF.

This clonotype came up a few times. The chain has TRBV5-1 and TRBJ2-2; D ambiguous. Deletions cut 0 bases from V and 4 bases from J, with 4 bases between. The CDR3 length is 13 residues. Germline assignment: CDR1 SGHRS and CDR2 YFSETQ. CDR3 DNA sequence: TGCGCCAGCAGCTTGGCCTTCACCGGGGAGCTGTTTTTT. Its protein product is CASSLAFTGELFF.

This clonotype showed up many times. The chain couples TRBV11-3 to TRBJ2-3, with no clear D. Germline V gene data show CDR1 as SGHNT and CDR2 as YENEEA. The V end was cut by 5 bases, the J end by 5 bases, with 5 bases between. This CDR3 contains 11 residues. CDR3 DNA: TGTGCCAGCAGCCAGGAAGATACGCAGTATTTT. This gives the protein CASSQEDTQYF.

This clonotype was counted many times. The rearrangement links TRBV5-1 to TRBJ2-7, with D maybe TRBD1 (6 bases). This CDR3 contains 14 residues. Germline lookup yields CDR1 SGHRS and CDR2 YFSETQ. V lost 1 base and J lost 5, with 13 bases in between. The CDR3: CASSLPGQPDEQYF. The CDR3 region has the DNA TGCGCCAGCAGCTTGCCAGGACAGCCGGACGAGCAGTACTTC. The entire variable domain, with the rest obtained from reference TRBV5-1 and TRBJ2-7, is as follows: KAGVTQTPRYLIKTRGQQVTLSCSPISGHRSVSWYQQTPGQGLQFLFEYFSETQRNKGNFPGRFSGRQFSNSRSEMNVSTLELGDSALYLCASSLPGQPDEQYFGPGTRLTVT.

This clonotype was seen repeatedly, ten times or more. This chain uses TRBV11-3 with TRBJ2-1; 8 bases align to TRBD2. V dropped 5 bases and J dropped 7; count of bases not matched to a gene: 7. CDR1 SGHNT and CDR2 YENEEA come from the germline V gene. CDR3 size: 14 residues. CDR3 in DNA: TGTGCCAGCAGCCCCCTAGCGGGTTGGAATGAGCAGTTCTTC. Its translation: CASSPLAGWNEQFF.

This clonotype was recorded at least ten times. This chain uses TRBV12-3 or TRBV12-4 with TRBJ2-5; perhaps TRBD2 as D (6 bases). This CDR3 has 13 amino acids. Trimming took 5 bases from V and 7 from J, leaving 14 bases between them. The CDR3 nucleotides are TGTGCCAGCAGTGCCACTAGGGGAGGGACCCAGTACTTC. It codes for CASSATRGGTQYF.

In this sample, this clonotype turned up a few times. The rearrangement uses TRBV6-5 and TRBJ2-7, with D possibly matching TRBD1 (6 bases). Per the germline V gene, CDR1 is MNHEY and CDR2 is SVGAGI. With 2 bases removed from V and 3 bases from J, the gap between germline ends came to 32 bases. The CDR3 has 21 amino acids. In nucleotides, the CDR3 is TGTGCCAGCAGTTACATCGCCCTGGGGTTTGCCCGGGACAAACCTTACTACGAGCAGTACTTC. It translates to CASSYIALGFARDKPYYEQYF.

This clonotype was seen many times. V is TRBV6-2 or TRBV6-3 and J is TRBJ1-1; a weak D match, TRBD1 (6 bases). Looked up from germline, CDR1 is MNHEY and CDR2 is SVGEGT. Trimming removed 8 bases at V and 2 bases at J, with 12 bases between. The CDR3 spans 13 residues. The DNA of the CDR3 is TGTGCCAGCGGTATGGGGACAAACACTGAAGCTTTCTTT. It specifies CASGMGTNTEAFF.

The chain is built from TRBV20-1 and TRBJ2-3, with 16 nucleotides matching TRBD2. Germline V lookup: CDR1 DFQATT, CDR2 SNEGSKA (reference sequence). V lost 3 bases to trimming and J lost 2 bases; unmatched junction nucleotides: 17. The CDR3 runs to 21 residues. CDR3 sequence reads: CSARPSGTSGRGYYTTDTQYF. Written as DNA, the CDR3 is TGCAGTGCTAGGCCCTCCGGGACTAGCGGGAGGGGATATTACACCACAGATACGCAGTATTTT.

V gene TRBV20-1 combines with J gene TRBJ2-1; 13 bases line up with TRBD2. The CDR3 extends over 16 amino acids. V lost 7 bases, J lost 3 bases, and 9 bases stayed unmatched. In germline, CDR1 is DFQATT, CDR2 SNEGSKA (reference sequence). CDR3 nucleotide sequence: TGCAGTGTAACTCCGGGACTAGCGGGGCTCTACAATGAGCAGTTCTTC. As protein: CSVTPGLAGLYNEQFF.

The chain combines TRBV3-1 with TRBJ1-6, with D perhaps matching TRBD1 (5 bases). The CDR3 spans 16 residues. The germline CDR1 and CDR2 sequences are LGHDT and YNNKEL (reference sequence). Deletions cut 1 base from V and 10 bases from J, with 17 bases between. CDR3 amino acids: CASSQVLGVASSPLHF. The CDR3 region has the DNA TGTGCCAGCAGCCAAGTTTTGGGGGTAGCCTCCTCACCCCTCCACTTT.

This clonotype was seen ten or more times. The J gene is TRBJ1-4, the V gene TRBV12-3 or TRBV12-4, with 7 bases that match TRBD1. The CDR3 contains 14 residues. The J segment lost 5 bases and the V segment lost 7 bases, leaving 7 bases of the junction unmatched. The CDR3 reads CASTLRDRNEKLFF. For the CDR3, the DNA is TGTGCCAGCACCTTGAGGGACAGAAATGAAAAACTGTTTTTT.

This clonotype was detected only a few times. The chain uses TRBV5-1 and TRBJ2-2; TRBD1 is a possible D gene (5 bases). This CDR3 is 16 amino acids long. The germline V gene has CDR1 SGHRS and CDR2 YFSETQ. V gave up 8 bases and J gave up 4 bases, with 21 bases separating them. DNA of the CDR3: TGCGCCAGGGGGCTCCCCCGGAGAAACGGCACCGGGGAGCTGTTTTTT. This codes for CARGLPRRNGTGELFF.